One and the same sample provided the 26 T cell receptor beta chains below, sequenced in a study of T cell changes during pregnancy in multiple sclerosis. Profiling relied on immunoSEQ multiplex PCR, and the TCRdb table lists in-frame clones only, not all of them. This sample carries about 59,000 clones, roughly 92% of them seen once, and the ten largest clones take around 2.5%. Sample: CD8+ T cells from peripheral blood mononuclear cells, taken in the third trimester of pregnancy. The receptors derive from a female donor with multiple sclerosis, enrolled in a pregnancy study.

The chain has TRBV6-1 and TRBJ1-1, with unresolved D. The V gene lost 5 bases and the J gene lost 1 base, with 5 bases spanning the gap. The germline gives CDR1 MNHNS, CDR2 SASEGT. This CDR3 comprises 12 residues. The CDR3 loop reads CASSTENTEAFF. CDR3 coding DNA: TGTGCCAGCAGTACTGAGAACACTGAAGCTTTCTTT.

The chain is built from TRBV11-2 and TRBJ2-5; D is unclear. V lost 4 bases, J lost 5 bases, and 5 bases lay in between. Germline V lookup: CDR1 SGHAT, CDR2 FQNNGV. The CDR3 runs 11 residues. The CDR3 DNA follows: TGTGCCAGCAGCTACGGGGAGACCCAGTACTTC. Translation gives CASSYGETQYF.

The V gene is TRBV30, the J gene TRBJ2-1, with D perhaps matching TRBD2 (7 bases). V lost 0 bases and J 8 bases, leaving 14 bases between the germline ends. Germline V CDR1 and CDR2: GTSNPN, SVGIG (reference sequence). The CDR3 loop spans 14 amino acids. CDR3 sequence: CAWSVGGGGDEQFF. The CDR3 DNA reads as TGTGCCTGGAGTGTAGGGGGAGGGGGGGATGAGCAGTTCTTC. The complete variable domain, with remaining parts taken from reference TRBV30 and TRBJ2-1, reads SQTIHQWPATLVQPVGSPLSLECTVEGTSNPNLYWYRQAAGRGLQLLFYSVGIGQISSEVPQNLSASRPQDRQFILSSKKLLLSDSGFYLCAWSVGGGGDEQFFGPGTRLTVL.

The chain links TRBV7-8 to TRBJ1-1, with a tentative D call TRBD1 (5 bases). Trimming left V 2 bases short and J 8 bases short, with 18 bases between. The CDR3 is 15 amino acids. The germline V gene has CDR1 SGHVS and CDR2 FQNEAQ. This chain's CDR3 is CASSLMAGPNGEAFF. CDR3 DNA sequence: TGTGCCAGCAGCTTAATGGCAGGGCCAAACGGGGAAGCTTTCTTT.

The V call is TRBV29-1, the J call TRBJ2-1; D possibly corresponds to TRBD1 (5 bases). Between the trimmed V and J ends, which lost 7 bases and 0 bases, there was a span of 13 bases. The CDR3 has 14 amino acids. Germline V gene sequence: CDR1 SQVTM, CDR2 ANQGSEA. CDR3 sequence reads: CSGEQASSYNEQFF. The CDR3 DNA reads TGCAGCGGGGAACAGGCGAGCTCCTACAATGAGCAGTTCTTC.

The chain recombines TRBV4-1 with TRBJ2-7; TRBD1 matches at 8 bases. Germline V gene lookup returns CDR1 MGHRA and CDR2 YSYEKL. The length of the CDR3 is 14 residues. The V gene end was trimmed by 4 bases and the J gene end by 0 bases; junction bases not matched to a gene: 2. Here the CDR3 reads CASSPDRASYEQYF. CDR3 DNA: TGCGCCAGCAGCCCGGACAGGGCCTCCTACGAGCAGTACTTC.

The V gene is TRBV4-2, the J gene TRBJ2-1, with 8 bases identical to TRBD2. Germline V CDR1 and CDR2: LGHNA, YNFKEQ. The junction had 12 bases not matched to a gene; V was cut back by 1 base and J by 7 bases. The CDR3 consists of 17 residues. The CDR3 DNA is TGTGCCAGCAGCCAAGGGCTAGCGGGCCCCACAGGAAATGAGCAGTTCTTC. It is translated as CASSQGLAGPTGNEQFF.

The V call is TRBV4-3, the J call TRBJ2-1, with D perhaps TRBD1 (5 bases). Deletions cut 3 bases from V and 7 bases from J, with 16 bases between. The CDR3 consists of 15 residues. In germline, CDR1 is LGHNA, CDR2 YSLEER. For the CDR3, the DNA is TGCGCCAGCAGCCACGACCCTGGACATCTTAATGAGCAGTTCTTC. Protein sequence: CASSHDPGHLNEQFF.

The chain has TRBV23-1 and TRBJ1-5; 8 bases are shared with TRBD1. Being an ORF, TRBV23-1 has a function that is uncertain. The CDR3 consists of 19 residues. V lost 1 base to trimming and J lost 3 bases; unmatched junction nucleotides: 14. CDR3 bases: TGCGCCAGCAGTCAATTCCAAGGACAGGGTGGAAGGGTCAATCAGCCCCAGCATTTT. It specifies CASSQFQGQGGRVNQPQHF.

The V gene is TRBV4-1, the J gene TRBJ2-1, with TRBD2 matching over 7 bases. Per germline, CDR1 MGHRA and CDR2 YSYEKL. The CDR3 extends over 14 amino acids. Trimming removed 0 bases from V and 8 bases from J; junction bases left unmatched: 4. The CDR3 sequence is CASSQDRLADEQFF. Here the CDR3 DNA reads TGCGCCAGCAGCCAAGACCGACTAGCTGATGAGCAGTTCTTC.

This chain connects TRBV11-2 to TRBJ1-2, with D uncertain. CDR3 length equals 15 residues. Trimming took off 4 bases at V and 0 bases at J, with 12 bases between the two ends. Germline V gives CDR1 SGHAT, CDR2 FQNNGV. The CDR3 DNA is TGTGCCAGCAGCTCTCTGACGGGTCCTAACTATGGCTACACCTTC. The encoded protein is CASSSLTGPNYGYTF.

This clone has just one count. The chain joins TRBV28 to TRBJ1-1, with D possibly being TRBD1 (6 bases). Trimming cost V 0 bases and J 3 bases, with 11 bases left between them. The CDR3 is made up of 15 amino acids. Germline CDR1 and CDR2: MDHEN and SYDVKM. CDR3 bases: TGTGCCAGCAGTTTATGGGGGGCTAGGGACACTGAAGCTTTCTTT. Residues: CASSLWGARDTEAFF.

This clone was detected a few times. The CDR3 spells CASSEAGGSYNEQFF. The CDR3 nucleotides are TGTGCCAGCAGTGAGGCAGGGGGCTCCTACAATGAGCAGTTCTTC. This rearrangement joins TRBV6-4 to TRBJ2-1; 7 bases fit TRBD1. V shed 3 bases, J shed 0 bases, and the junction held 2 bases outside the gene matches. CDR1 MRHNA and CDR2 SNTAGT come from the germline V gene. The CDR3 is 15 amino acids.

The rearrangement joins TRBV2 to TRBJ1-1, with 9 bases that match TRBD1. V was pared by 10 bases and J by 1 base, with 1 base of the junction left unmatched. This CDR3 is 12 amino acids long. Looked up from germline, CDR1 is SNHLY and CDR2 is FYNNEI. CDR3 loop: CAKGQGNTEAFF. The CDR3 DNA reads TGTGCCAAGGGACAGGGGAACACTGAAGCTTTCTTT. Using reference TRBV2 and TRBJ1-1 for the parts outside the CDR3, the full variable domain is EPEVTQTPSHQVTQMGQEVILRCVPISNHLYFYWYRQILGQKVEFLVSFYNNEISEKSEIFDDQFSVERPDGSNFTLKIRSTKLEDSAMYFCAKGQGNTEAFFGQGTRLTVV.

CDR3: CASSFPDSLEAFF. As DNA, the CDR3 is TGTGCCAGCAGCTTTCCGGACAGTCTTGAAGCTTTCTTT. V usage is TRBV7-9 and J usage is TRBJ1-1; maybe TRBD1 (6 bases). The germline gives CDR1 SEHNR, CDR2 FQNEAQ (reference sequence). The CDR3 loop spans 13 amino acids. Trimming stripped 3 bases from V and 7 bases from J, with 12 bases between.

The rearrangement joins TRBV5-1 to TRBJ2-2; 13 positions agree with TRBD2. The CDR3 extends over 15 amino acids. CDR1 SGHRS and CDR2 YFSETQ come from the germline V gene. V lost 6 bases, J lost 5 bases, and 4 bases stayed unmatched. The CDR3 protein is CASTGLAGDTGELFF. The CDR3 region has the DNA TGCGCCAGCACCGGACTAGCGGGAGATACCGGGGAGCTGTTTTTT.

V usage is TRBV7-9 and J usage is TRBJ2-2; D gene unclear. This CDR3 has 13 residues. Germline loops: CDR1 SEHNR, CDR2 FQNEAQ (reference sequence). V was trimmed by 1 base and J by 7 bases, leaving 7 bases between them. The DNA for the CDR3 is TGTGCCAGCAGCTTAGGAGTAAGCGGGGAGCTGTTTTTT. Translated, it gives CASSLGVSGELFF.

The CDR3 sequence is CASSPMAGGRFVGNTIYF. The CDR3 coding sequence is TGTGCCAGCAGCCCTATGGCGGGGGGGCGCTTCGTAGGAAACACCATATATTTT. This chain connects TRBV7-2 to TRBJ1-3, with TRBD1 as a possible D gene (6 bases). The germline gives CDR1 SGHTA, CDR2 FQGNSA. This CDR3 contains 18 residues. V lost 5 bases to trimming and J lost 4 bases, with 24 bases between them.

The rearrangement uses TRBV10-3 and TRBJ1-1, with 7 bases lining up with TRBD1. The V and J ends lost 5 bases and 0 bases, in that order; junction bases with no gene match: 6. The germline CDR1 and CDR2 sequences are ENHRY and SYGVKD. The CDR3 is made up of 15 amino acids. This CDR3 is CAISFIQGVNTEAFF. For the CDR3, the DNA is TGTGCCATCAGTTTCATCCAGGGGGTGAACACTGAAGCTTTCTTT.

The chain combines TRBV1 with TRBJ2-7; the DNA was not compared with TRBD1, the D call given in the table. TRBV1 has pseudogene status. The length of the CDR3 is 15 residues. In DNA form, the CDR3 reads TGCACCAGCAGCCTCGGGGACACGGAACCCTACGAGCAGTACTTC. It specifies CTSSLGDTEPYEQYF.

The gene calls are TRBV11-2 and TRBJ2-5, with D tentatively TRBD1 (5 bases). The V gene lost 4 bases and the J gene lost 4 bases, with 16 bases spanning the gap. The CDR3 runs to 15 residues. The germline CDR1 and CDR2 sequences are SGHAT and FQNNGV. The CDR3 DNA is TGTGCCAGCAGCTCCGGTGGGGCGTTCTTAGAGACCCAGTACTTC. This codes for CASSSGGAFLETQYF.

In this sample, this clone turned up a few times. The chain joins TRBV9 to TRBJ1-1; D is undetermined. In germline, CDR1 is SGDLS, CDR2 YYNGEE. The germline V and J ends were trimmed by 0 bases and 8 bases, with 11 bases remaining between them. This CDR3 has 13 amino acids. The CDR3: CASSVVGLSEAFF. The CDR3 region has the DNA TGTGCCAGCAGCGTAGTCGGACTAAGCGAAGCTTTCTTT.

V and J are TRBV28 and TRBJ2-1, with 7 positions matching TRBD1. Germline CDR1 reads MDHEN; CDR2 reads SYDVKM. Losses at the gene ends were 7 bases for V and 4 bases for J; bases not matched to a gene: 10. CDR3 length: 15 amino acids. DNA of the CDR3: TGTGCCAGCACCTTAGGGGGCAGCTTATACAATGAGCAGTTCTTC. Translation gives CASTLGGSLYNEQFF.

V gene TRBV7-8 combines with J gene TRBJ2-1; TRBD2 is a possible D gene (5 bases). Germline loops: CDR1 SGHVS, CDR2 FQNEAQ. Trimming pared 2 bases from V and 9 bases from J, leaving 8 bases between. CDR3 length: 12 amino acids. This CDR3 is CASSLQEAEQFF. The CDR3 DNA reads TGTGCCAGCAGCTTACAGGAGGCTGAGCAGTTCTTC.

V usage is TRBV14 and J usage is TRBJ1-3; possibly TRBD1 for D (5 bases). The CDR3 is 21 residues long. The V end was cut by 0 bases, the J end by 0 bases, with 24 bases between. Germline V gene data show CDR1 as SGHDN and CDR2 as FVKESK. For the CDR3, the DNA is TGTGCCAGCAGCCAAGAGGCGGAGCTCTGGGACGGGACTAACTCTGGAAACACCATATATTTT. Translating gives CASSQEAELWDGTNSGNTIYF.

The rearrangement links TRBV5-6 to TRBJ2-3, with TRBD1 matching 7 bases. CDR3 length equals 15 residues. From germline, CDR1 is SGHDT and CDR2 YYEEEE. The junction had 2 bases not matched to a gene; V was cut back by 0 bases and J by 1 base. CDR3 sequence (DNA): TGTGCCAGCAGCTTGGAGGGGGCCGGCACAGATACGCAGTATTTT. Protein: CASSLEGAGTDTQYF.